The present entry profiles one T cell receptor beta chain with its context. The sample is drawn from a study of blood T cell repertoires in COVID-19. Trimming removed 4 bases at V and 4 bases at J, with 14 bases between. Germline CDR1 is MNHEY and CDR2 is SVGAGI. The CDR3 is made up of 14 amino acids. The repertoire was sequenced with immunoSEQ multiplex PCR; TCRdb's copy has only in-frame clones and lacks some. Of approximately 130,000 clones in the sample, more than 75% were seen once. The V gene is TRBV6-5, the J gene TRBJ2-7; D not certain. This receptor was identified in a woman between 45 and 60 years old who had recovered from COVID-19. The source material was peripheral blood. In nucleotides, the CDR3 is TGTGCCAGCAGTTTCCTGCAGAACGCTTACGAGCAGTACTTC. This translates into CASSFLQNAYEQYF.